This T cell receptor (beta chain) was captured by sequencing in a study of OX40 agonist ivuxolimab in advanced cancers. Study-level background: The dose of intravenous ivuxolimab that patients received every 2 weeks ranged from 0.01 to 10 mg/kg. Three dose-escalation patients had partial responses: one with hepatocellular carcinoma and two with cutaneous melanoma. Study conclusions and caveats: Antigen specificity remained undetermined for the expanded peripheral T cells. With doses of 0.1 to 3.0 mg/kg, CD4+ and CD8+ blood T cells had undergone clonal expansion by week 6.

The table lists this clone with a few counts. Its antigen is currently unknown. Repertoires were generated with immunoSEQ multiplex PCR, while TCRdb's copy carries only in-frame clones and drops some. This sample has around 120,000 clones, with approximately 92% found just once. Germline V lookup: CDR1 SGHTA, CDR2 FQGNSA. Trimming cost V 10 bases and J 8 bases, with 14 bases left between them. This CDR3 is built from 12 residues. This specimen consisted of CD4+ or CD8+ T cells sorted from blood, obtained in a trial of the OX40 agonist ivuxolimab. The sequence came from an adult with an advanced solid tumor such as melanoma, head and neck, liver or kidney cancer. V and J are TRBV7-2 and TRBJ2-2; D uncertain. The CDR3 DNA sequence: TGTGCCATCAAGATCGGTAGTGGGGAGCTGTTTTTT. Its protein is CAIKIGSGELFF.